This TCR beta chain emerged from a study of shared clonotypes between healthy human individuals. There were no recent acute infections or vaccinations among the donors, who were healthy HIV-negative adults. Profiling relied on immunoSEQ multiplex PCR, and the TCRdb table lists in-frame clones only, not all of them. This sample has a few million clones, with 85% to 95% found just once. Trimming took off 0 bases at V and 9 bases at J, with 11 bases between the two ends. This CDR3 contains 13 residues. The germline gives CDR1 MDHEN, CDR2 SYDVKM. The clonotype comes from a man aged 18 to 29 in good health. Some clones in this sample may be carry-over from other donors' samples. The sequenced sample was naive CD4+ T cells from PBMCs. The subset was: CD45RA+ positively selected. The rearrangement uses TRBV28 and TRBJ1-1; no firm D call. The CDR3 loop reads CASSLWAQPQAFF. DNA for the CDR3: TGTGCCAGCAGTTTATGGGCTCAGCCACAAGCTTTCTTT.